This TCR beta chain was identified in a study of blood T cell repertoires in COVID-19. About the study: Some COVID-19 samples were acute and others convalescent; all came from the United States, Italy and Spain. PBMCs, B-cell-depleted T cells, or T cells provided the cDNA or gDNA that made up the material.

As originally analysed: Estimates of nucleated cell counts were drawn from the amplification of reference gene primers. The data were produced by immunoSEQ multiplex PCR, yet TCRdb's version contains in-frame clones alone and is incomplete. V, J and clone size were drawn from that table, and D and trimming were deduced from the DNA. The profile shows about 270,000 clones, roughly 86% of them singletons. The sequenced material came from peripheral blood. This TCR was sampled from a man aged 35 to 55 with active or convalescent COVID-19.

The CDR3 reads CAWGHTGDERNTIYF. CDR3 DNA sequence: TGTGCCTGGGGGCACACAGGGGACGAAAGAAACACCATATATTTT. The chain carries TRBV30 and TRBJ1-3; TRBD1 aligns across 7 bases. Trimming at V came to 5 bases and at J to 5 bases, leaving 12 bases not matched to a gene. The CDR3 length is 15 residues. Looked up from germline, CDR1 is GTSNPN and CDR2 is SVGIG (reference sequence).